These 10 T cell receptor beta chains originate from one sample sequenced in a study of blood T cell repertoires in COVID-19. Clones were sequenced by immunoSEQ multiplex PCR, and TCRdb holds only the in-frame ones, with some missing. The sample lists about 360,000 clones; 70% to 90% were seen once. Material for sequencing was PBMCs or T cells enriched from blood (not recorded which). The origin of the receptors is a young man who had recovered from COVID-19.

This chain links TRBV10-1 with TRBJ1-3; D is uncertain. From germline, CDR1 is WNHNN and CDR2 SYGVQD (reference sequence). The V end lost 4 bases, the J end lost 3 bases, and 13 bases lay between the germline ends. The CDR3 extends over 15 amino acids. The CDR3 region has the DNA TGCGCCAGCAGTGGTTTGCCAGAGCGTGGAAACACCATATATTTT. Translation gives CASSGLPERGNTIYF.

This chain joins TRBV7-2 and TRBJ1-2; weak D call: TRBD1 (5 bases). CDR1 and CDR2 from the germline V gene are SGHTA and FQGNSA. Trimming stripped 1 base from V and 4 bases from J, with 13 bases between. CDR3 length equals 15 residues. CDR3: CASSLGGDLGYGYTF. DNA for the CDR3: TGTGCCAGCAGCTTAGGAGGGGACTTAGGCTATGGCTACACCTTC.

This chain links TRBV6-5 with TRBJ1-2; possible D gene TRBD1, 5 bases. This CDR3 contains 16 residues. Germline values: CDR1 MNHEY, CDR2 SVGAGI. V lost 2 bases to trimming and J lost 4 bases, with 17 bases between them. The CDR3 loop is CASSYGPGEGGYGYTF. CDR3 nucleotide sequence: TGTGCCAGCAGTTACGGGCCGGGGGAGGGAGGCTATGGCTACACCTTC.

This chain connects TRBV19 to TRBJ2-7; TRBD1 aligns across 7 bases. The V and J ends lost 1 base and 2 bases, in that order; junction bases with no gene match: 5. Germline lookup yields CDR1 LNHDA and CDR2 SQIVND (reference sequence). The CDR3 sequence is 15 residues long. The CDR3 loop reads CASSIGDSPAYEQYF. The CDR3 DNA reads as TGTGCCAGTAGTATAGGGGACAGTCCTGCCTACGAGCAGTACTTC. The full variable domain, in which reference TRBV19 and TRBJ2-7 provide the parts outside the CDR3, is DGGITQSPKYLFRKEGQNVTLSCEQNLNHDAMYWYRQDPGQGLRLIYYSQIVNDFQKGDIAEGYSVSREKKESFPLTVTSAQKNPTAFYLCASSIGDSPAYEQYFGPGTRLTVT.

V is TRBV12-3 or TRBV12-4 and J is TRBJ2-5; no clear D gene. Trimming took off 5 bases at V and 7 bases at J, with 8 bases between the two ends. The CDR3 has 11 amino acids. The CDR3 bases are TGTGCCAGCAGTACTATGGCGACCCAGTACTTC. This translates into CASSTMATQYF.

This sequence joins TRBV19 and TRBJ1-5; tentative D call: TRBD1 (5 bases). CDR3 length: 22 residues. V was shortened by 4 bases and J by 1 base, with 32 bases between the two germline ends. In germline, CDR1 is LNHDA, CDR2 SQIVND (reference sequence). Written as DNA, the CDR3 is TGTGCCAGTAGTACCCATACTAAACTCCATCAGGGCCCCGGGGGGAGCAATCAGCCCCAGCATTTT. This encodes CASSTHTKLHQGPGGSNQPQHF. The complete variable domain, with remaining parts taken from reference TRBV19 and TRBJ1-5, reads DGGITQSPKYLFRKEGQNVTLSCEQNLNHDAMYWYRQDPGQGLRLIYYSQIVNDFQKGDIAEGYSVSREKKESFPLTVTSAQKNPTAFYLCASSTHTKLHQGPGGSNQPQHFGDGTRLSIL.

This clone was counted only a few times. The genes are TRBV25-1 and TRBJ1-2, with 8 bases matching TRBD1. The CDR3 is 13 amino acids. V shed 5 bases, J shed 8 bases, and the junction held 7 bases outside the gene matches. Looked up from germline, CDR1 is MGHDK and CDR2 is SYGVNS. In DNA, the CDR3 is TGTGCCAGCAGTCCACGGACAGGGTCGGGCTACACCTTC. As protein: CASSPRTGSGYTF.

The V gene is TRBV9, the J gene TRBJ2-1; maybe TRBD2 (5 bases). Trimming removed 0 bases from V and 7 bases from J, with 8 bases in between. CDR1 SGDLS and CDR2 YYNGEE come from the germline V gene. There are 13 residues in the CDR3. For the CDR3, the DNA is TGTGCCAGCAGCGTAGATGGGAGAAATGAGCAGTTCTTC. It is translated as CASSVDGRNEQFF.

This clone was detected only once. The V gene is TRBV19, the J gene TRBJ1-1, with 10 bases that match TRBD1. After removal of 8 bases from V and 4 bases from J, the junction contained 4 bases not matched to a gene. The CDR3 runs 13 residues. Looked up from germline, CDR1 is LNHDA and CDR2 is SQIVND (reference sequence). CDR3 in amino acids: CASRRQGATEAFF. DNA of the CDR3: TGTGCCAGTCGACGACAGGGGGCCACTGAAGCTTTCTTT.

This sequence joins TRBV6-5 and TRBJ1-2; 7 nucleotides agree with TRBD1. CDR1 is MNHEY and CDR2 is SVGAGI in the germline V gene. The length of the CDR3 is 16 residues. J lost 3 bases, V lost 0 bases, and 7 bases had no gene match. CDR3: CASSYSMRGRYYGYTF. The CDR3 DNA sequence: TGTGCCAGCAGTTACTCGATGAGGGGGCGATACTATGGCTACACCTTC.